The source of this TCR beta chain is a study of cytomegalovirus exposure and HLA in healthy donors. In the PCR, 60 Vbeta and 13 Jbeta primers were used. Clones were sequenced by immunoSEQ multiplex PCR, and TCRdb holds only the in-frame ones, with some missing. The sample records some 120,000 clones, 65% to 75% being singletons. The J segment lost 3 bases and the V segment lost 4 bases, leaving 11 bases of the junction unmatched. CDR3 length: 16 residues. Germline values: CDR1 SGDLS, CDR2 YYNGEE. This clone was seen once. The sequencing sample was made of PBMCs. This chain links TRBV9 with TRBJ2-7, with TRBD1 matching over 9 bases. The clonotype comes from a man between 40 and 49 years old in good health and CMV-seropositive. DNA of the CDR3: TGTGCCAGCAGCCTACAGGGGGCGGGCTCTTACTACGAGCAGTACTTC. Amino acids: CASSLQGAGSYYEQYF.